The clone carrying this TCR beta chain was observed once. With each sample, at least 5 micrograms of total RNA were extracted. The source of the sample is a study of blood T cells in healthy people across ages. This CDR3 has 15 amino acids. CDR1 is MNHNS and CDR2 is SASEGT in the germline V gene. Trimming took off 1 base at V and 4 bases at J, with 12 bases between the two ends. A second PCR of roughly 7 to 11 cycles used a sample-barcoded 5' primer and a J-beta primer mix. TCRdb reprocessed the 5' RACE reads with MiXCR, giving one entry per CDR3 protein. The sample has 850,000 to 1,000,000 distinct CDR3 sequences, around 49% seen once.

This TCR was sampled from a man younger than 45 in good health. The specimen was blood. The chain is built from TRBV6-1 and TRBJ2-3, with no clear D. The CDR3 DNA reads as TGTGCCAGCAGTGAAGAGCAGGCCGCCCCAGATACGCAGTATTTT. This translates into CASSEEQAAPDTQYF.